The source of this TCR beta chain is a study of blood T cell repertoires in COVID-19 (TCRdb year 2020). Regarding the study in general: Samples from collaborators originated in the United States, Italy and Spain and spanned both the acute and convalescent phases of COVID-19. The material from the prospective study consisted of cDNA or gDNA derived from T cells, B-cell-depleted T cells, or PBMCs. The dataset comprised deeply sampled blood TCRbeta repertoires from subjects exposed to, actively infected with, or recovered from COVID-19. A freely available public database, intended as a resource for researchers studying the immune response to SARS-CoV-2, is where the repertoires were released. The samples were drawn from two sources: the first 160 participants of the ongoing ImmuneRACE study, and 1,000 to 1,500 subjects contributed by 6 global collaborators. Nearly every sample came with metadata listing a de-identified subject ID, COVID-19 status, age in years and sex. Where available, HLA class I and class II types were taken from metadata supplied by the sample provider and were not determined by assay-based typing. What the study reported, not specific to this receptor: How much clinical and demographic metadata was included differed by source and by participant, and the metadata was provided uncurated.

CDR1 and CDR2 are read off the germline V gene (reference sequence) as MNHEY and SMNVEV. From the cysteine through the phenylalanine, the CDR3 covers 15 amino acids. The only DNA kept is the CDR3, 45 bases in frame from the first base. V ends up 2 bases short and J 6 bases short, with an unmatched junction base count of 5. Participants in the prospective study were aged about 18 to 100 years, lived in 20 to 25 United States geographic areas, and enrolled through a virtual design. To assign participants to cohorts, the prospective study relied on clinical history that participants themselves reported in a screening survey and a study questionnaire. Each participant in the prospective study had whole blood, serum and a nasopharyngeal or oropharyngeal swab collected by mobile phlebotomists. Over a roughly two-month period, participants in the prospective study had the option of providing additional blood draws and questionnaires. Prospective study blood samples were shipped either frozen or at room temperature before DNA extraction.

TCRbeta CDR3 regions were amplified from genomic DNA by means of the immunoSEQ Assay, a bias-controlled multiplex PCR. The original pipeline was this. Nucleated cell counts per sample were estimated from amplification of reference gene primers within the assay. To quantify the absolute abundance of each unique TCRbeta CDR3 rearrangement, sequence reads were collapsed and filtered. For each sample, productive Simpson clonality was calculated as the square root of Simpson's diversity index over productive rearrangements. The table comes from immuneACCESS by way of TCRdb, which keeps in-frame sequences with V and J called. Part of the clones is missing from these tables; in studies checked, under half for an unresolved V gene and the rest for unknown reasons. V, J and clone size derive from that table, while D and trimming were established from the DNA sequence. This sample holds fewer than 300,000 clones; around 90% were observed only once. About 2.1% of the sample is taken by the ten largest.

About this clone: Its target antigen remains unknown. No quality values exist for individual bases; no much larger clone is one base distant.

The TCR was taken from a woman aged 40 to 55 with acute COVID-19. The sample consisted of PBMCs or T cells enriched from blood (not recorded which). Rearrangement joined TRBV27 to TRBJ2-1; the central 9 bases match TRBD2. DNA sequence: TGTGCCAGCAGTTTAGAGGGACTAGCCTTCAATGAGCAGTTCTTC. Its protein is CASSLEGLAFNEQFF.